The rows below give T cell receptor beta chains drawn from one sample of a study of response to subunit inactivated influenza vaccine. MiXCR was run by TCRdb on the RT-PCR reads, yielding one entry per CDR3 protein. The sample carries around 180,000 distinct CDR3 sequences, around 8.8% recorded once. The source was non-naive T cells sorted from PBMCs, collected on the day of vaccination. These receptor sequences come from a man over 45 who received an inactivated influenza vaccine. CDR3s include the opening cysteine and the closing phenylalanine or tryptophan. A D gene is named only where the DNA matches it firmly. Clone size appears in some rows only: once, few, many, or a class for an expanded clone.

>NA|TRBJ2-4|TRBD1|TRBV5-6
CASSFPGTGGDIQYF
TGTGCCAGCAGCTTTCCCGGGACAGGGGGGGACATTCAGTACTTC
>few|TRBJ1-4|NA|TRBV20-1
CSARLHGLGEKLFF
TGCAGTGCAAGACTTCACGGGTTAGGGGAAAAACTGTTTTTT
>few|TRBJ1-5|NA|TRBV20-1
CSAFTGTNSNQPQHF
TGCAGTGCTTTCACAGGGACCAATAGCAATCAGCCCCAGCATTTT
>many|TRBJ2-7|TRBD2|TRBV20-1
CSAFPGRGTYEQYF
TGCAGTGCTTTTCCAGGGAGGGGCACCTACGAGCAGTACTTC
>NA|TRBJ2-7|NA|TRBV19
CASGLQGSSYEQYF
TGTGCCAGCGGACTCCAGGGGAGCTCCTACGAGCAGTACTTC
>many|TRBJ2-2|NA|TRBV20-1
CSAVPRIPNTGELFF
TGCAGTGCAGTCCCCCGGATCCCGAACACCGGGGAGCTGTTTTTT
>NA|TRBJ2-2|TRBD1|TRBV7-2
CATSRGQGVAGELFF
TGTGCCACCAGCCGCGGACAGGGCGTTGCCGGGGAGCTGTTTTTT
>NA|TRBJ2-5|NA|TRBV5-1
CASSLVQGGLQETQYF
TGCGCCAGCAGCTTGGTACAGGGTGGACTACAAGAGACCCAGTACTTC
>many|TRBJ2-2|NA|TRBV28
CASRTSGGELFF
TGTGCCAGCAGGACCTCGGGCGGGGAGCTGTTTTTT
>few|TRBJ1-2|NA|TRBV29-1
CSVVLAAYGYTF
TGCAGCGTTGTATTGGCAGCCTATGGCTACACCTTC
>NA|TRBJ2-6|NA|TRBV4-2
CASSQDGTQSTGANVLTF
TGTGCCAGCAGCCAAGATGGGACTCAGAGCACTGGGGCCAACGTCCTGACTTTC
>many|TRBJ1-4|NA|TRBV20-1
CSAAERGNNEKLFF
TGCAGTGCCGCGGAGCGGGGTAATAATGAAAAACTGTTTTTT
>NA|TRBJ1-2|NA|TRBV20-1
CSARVPQGVGLHGYTF
TGCAGTGCTAGAGTACCCCAGGGAGTGGGTTTACATGGCTACACCTTC
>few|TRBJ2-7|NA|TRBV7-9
CASSPPGSGGYEQYF
TGTGCCAGCAGCCCCCCTGGATCCGGGGGTTACGAGCAGTACTTC
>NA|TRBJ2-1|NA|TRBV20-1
CSARRGVNNEQFF
TGCAGTGCTAGGCGGGGAGTTAACAATGAGCAGTTCTTC
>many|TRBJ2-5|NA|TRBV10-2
CASRRRRGETQYF
TGCGCCAGCAGGAGACGGCGAGGGGAGACCCAGTACTTC
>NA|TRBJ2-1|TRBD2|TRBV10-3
CAITSGLAGYNEQFF
TGTGCCATCACTTCCGGACTAGCGGGTTACAATGAGCAGTTCTTC
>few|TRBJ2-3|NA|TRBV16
CASSRLSSTDTQYF
TGTGCCAGCAGCCGCCTCTCAAGCACAGATACGCAGTATTTT
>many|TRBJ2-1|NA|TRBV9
CASSVGGTQQNEQFF
TGTGCCAGCAGCGTTGGGGGGACTCAACAAAATGAGCAGTTCTTC
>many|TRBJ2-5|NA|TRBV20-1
CSASTVAASTGTQYF
TGCAGTGCTAGTACCGTAGCGGCAAGCACCGGGACCCAGTACTTC
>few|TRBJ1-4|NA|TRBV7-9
CASSLQVGGEKLFF
TGTGCCAGCAGCCTCCAAGTAGGGGGTGAAAAACTGTTTTTT
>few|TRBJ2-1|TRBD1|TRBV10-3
CATAQGQAPYNEQFF
TGTGCCACCGCACAGGGACAGGCCCCCTACAATGAGCAGTTCTTC
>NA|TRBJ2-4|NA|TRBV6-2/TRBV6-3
CASQRDPKNIQYF
TGTGCCAGCCAACGGGACCCCAAAAACATTCAGTACTTC
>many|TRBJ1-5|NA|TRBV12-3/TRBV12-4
CASSLVGPRNQPQHF
TGTGCCAGCAGTTTAGTGGGGCCACGCAATCAGCCCCAGCATTTT
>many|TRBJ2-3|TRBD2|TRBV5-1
CASSLASGLAGGDTQYF
TGCGCCAGCAGCTTGGCCTCGGGACTAGCGGGAGGAGATACGCAGTATTTT
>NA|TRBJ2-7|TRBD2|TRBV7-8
CASSLVLVRDYGFKDEQYF
TGTGCCAGCAGCTTAGTCCTCGTCCGGGACTACGGATTTAAGGACGAGCAGTACTTC
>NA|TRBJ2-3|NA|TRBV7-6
CASSLSTDMQYF
TGTGCCAGCAGCTTATCCACAGATATGCAGTATTTT
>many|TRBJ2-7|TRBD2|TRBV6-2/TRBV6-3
CASNLRRGAYEQYF
TGTGCCAGCAACTTACGTCGGGGGGCCTACGAGCAGTACTTC
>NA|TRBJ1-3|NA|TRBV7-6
CASSLGVGGFSGNTIYF
TGTGCCAGCAGCTTAGGGGTCGGGGGATTCTCTGGAAACACCATATATTTT
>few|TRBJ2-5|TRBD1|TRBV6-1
CASSGDRETQYF
TGTGCCAGCAGCGGGGACAGAGAGACCCAGTACTTC
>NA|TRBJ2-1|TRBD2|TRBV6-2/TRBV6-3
CASRYGLDPYNEQFF
TGTGCCAGCAGATATGGACTAGACCCCTACAATGAGCAGTTCTTC
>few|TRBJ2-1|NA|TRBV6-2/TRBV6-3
CASKEDGYYNEQFF
TGTGCCAGCAAAGAGGACGGATACTACAATGAGCAGTTCTTC
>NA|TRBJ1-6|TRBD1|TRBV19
CASSIQRPGQDNSPLHF
TGTGCCAGTAGTATTCAACGTCCGGGACAGGATAATTCACCCCTCCACTTT
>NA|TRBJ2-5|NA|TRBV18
CASSRIHVNGMGSETQYF
TGTGCCAGCTCACGCATTCACGTGAATGGCATGGGGTCGGAGACCCAGTACTTC
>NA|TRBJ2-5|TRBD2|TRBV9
CASSEGTTLRETQYF
TGTGCCAGCAGCGAAGGGACTACTCTTCGAGAGACCCAGTACTTC
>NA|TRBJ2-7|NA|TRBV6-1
CASSEVWGHYEQYF
TGTGCCAGCAGTGAAGTCTGGGGGCACTACGAGCAGTACTTC
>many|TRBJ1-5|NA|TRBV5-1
CASFQGDSNQPQHF
TGCGCCAGCTTCCAAGGGGATAGCAATCAGCCCCAGCATTTT
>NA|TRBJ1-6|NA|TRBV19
CASSPSGGYNSPLHF
TGTGCCAGTAGTCCTTCCGGGGGTTATAATTCACCCCTCCACTTT
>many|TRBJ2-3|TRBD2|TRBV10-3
CAISAGTSEADTQYF
TGTGCCATCAGCGCCGGGACTAGCGAGGCAGATACGCAGTATTTT
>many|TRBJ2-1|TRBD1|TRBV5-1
CASSLAPAETGPFSGGQFF
TGCGCCAGCAGCTTGGCCCCGGCCGAGACAGGGCCCTTTTCAGGCGGGCAGTTCTTC
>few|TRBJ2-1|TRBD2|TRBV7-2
CASSLFQSGTNEQFF
TGTGCCAGCAGCTTATTCCAGAGCGGGACCAATGAGCAGTTCTTC
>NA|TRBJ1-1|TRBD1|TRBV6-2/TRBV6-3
CASTETPGTGDTEAFF
TGTGCCAGCACCGAGACCCCCGGGACAGGAGACACTGAAGCTTTCTTT
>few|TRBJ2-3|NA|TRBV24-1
CATRQGAGGSTDTQYF
TGTGCCACCCGGCAGGGGGCGGGGGGGAGCACAGATACGCAGTATTTT
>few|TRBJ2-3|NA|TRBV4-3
CASSQDLNGVSTDTQYF
TGCGCCAGCAGCCAAGATTTAAACGGGGTGAGCACAGATACGCAGTATTTT
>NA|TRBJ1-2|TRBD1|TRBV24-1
CATSDWTGSYTF
TGTGCCACCAGTGATTGGACAGGAAGCTACACCTTC
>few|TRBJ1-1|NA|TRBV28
CASSWRVSTEAFF
TGTGCCAGCAGTTGGCGGGTGTCCACTGAAGCTTTCTTT
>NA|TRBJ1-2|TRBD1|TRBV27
CASSPGPGTVNGYTF
TGTGCCAGCAGTCCAGGACCCGGGACAGTTAATGGCTACACCTTC
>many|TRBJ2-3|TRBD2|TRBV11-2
CASSRLAGTTDTQYF
TGTGCCAGCAGCCGACTAGCGGGAACCACAGATACGCAGTATTTT
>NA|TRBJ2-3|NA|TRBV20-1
CSATKTTDTQYF
TGCAGTGCTACCAAGACCACAGATACGCAGTATTTT
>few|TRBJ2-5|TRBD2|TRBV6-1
CASSRGTSGTGMETQYF
TGTGCCAGCAGTCGCGGGACTAGCGGGACCGGGATGGAGACCCAGTACTTC
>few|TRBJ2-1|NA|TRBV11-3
CASSLGAVNEQFF
TGTGCCAGCAGCTTAGGAGCGGTCAATGAGCAGTTCTTC
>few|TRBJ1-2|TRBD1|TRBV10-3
CAISDLRDRGSPNYGYTF
TGTGCCATCAGTGATCTCCGGGACAGGGGGTCCCCTAACTATGGCTACACCTTC
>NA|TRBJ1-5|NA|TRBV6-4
CASSDRQGSQPQHF
TGTGCCAGCAGTGACCGGCAGGGGAGCCAGCCCCAGCATTTT
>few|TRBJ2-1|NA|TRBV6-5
CASSSGLAPGEQFF
TGTGCCAGCAGTTCCGGGCTAGCGCCAGGTGAGCAGTTCTTC